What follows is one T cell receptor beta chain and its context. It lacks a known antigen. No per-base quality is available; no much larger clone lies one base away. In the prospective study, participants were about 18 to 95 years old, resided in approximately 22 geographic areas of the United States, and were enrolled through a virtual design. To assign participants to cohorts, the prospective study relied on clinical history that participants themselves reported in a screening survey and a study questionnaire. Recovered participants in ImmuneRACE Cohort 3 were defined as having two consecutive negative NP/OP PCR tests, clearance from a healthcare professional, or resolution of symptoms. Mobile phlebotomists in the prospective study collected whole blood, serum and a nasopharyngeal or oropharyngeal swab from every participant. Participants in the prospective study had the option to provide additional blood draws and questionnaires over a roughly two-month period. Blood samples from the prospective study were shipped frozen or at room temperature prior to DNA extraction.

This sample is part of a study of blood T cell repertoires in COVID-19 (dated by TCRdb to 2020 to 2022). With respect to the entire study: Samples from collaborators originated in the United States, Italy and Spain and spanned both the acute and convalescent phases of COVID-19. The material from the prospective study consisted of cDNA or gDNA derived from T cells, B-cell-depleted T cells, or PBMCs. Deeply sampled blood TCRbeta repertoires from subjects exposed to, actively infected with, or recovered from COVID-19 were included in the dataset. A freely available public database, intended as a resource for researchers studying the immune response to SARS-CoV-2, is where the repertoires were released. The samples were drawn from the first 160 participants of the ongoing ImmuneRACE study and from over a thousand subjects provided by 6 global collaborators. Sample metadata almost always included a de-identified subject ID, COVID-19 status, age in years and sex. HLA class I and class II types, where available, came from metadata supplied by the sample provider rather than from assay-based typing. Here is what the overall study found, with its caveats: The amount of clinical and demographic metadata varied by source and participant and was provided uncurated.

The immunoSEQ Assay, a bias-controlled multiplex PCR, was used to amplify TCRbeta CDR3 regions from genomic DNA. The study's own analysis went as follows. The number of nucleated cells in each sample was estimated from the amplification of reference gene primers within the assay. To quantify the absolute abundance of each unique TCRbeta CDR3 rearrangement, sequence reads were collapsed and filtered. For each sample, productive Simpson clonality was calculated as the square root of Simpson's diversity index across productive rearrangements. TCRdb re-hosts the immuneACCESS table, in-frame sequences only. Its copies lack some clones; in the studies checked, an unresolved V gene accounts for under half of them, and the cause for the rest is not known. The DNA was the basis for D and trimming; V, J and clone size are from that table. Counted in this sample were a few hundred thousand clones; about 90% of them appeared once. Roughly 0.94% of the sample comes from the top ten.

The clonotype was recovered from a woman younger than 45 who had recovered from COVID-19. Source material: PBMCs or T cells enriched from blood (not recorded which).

The DNA reads as follows: TGTGCCAGCAGTTACGGGGGGGCGCGGGGCAATCAGCCCCAGCATTTT. The resulting protein is CASSYGGARGNQPQHF. The rearranged segments are TRBV6-5 and TRBJ1-5; a tentative D call is TRBD1 (6 bases match). Trimming takes 2 bases from V and 2 bases from J, and the germline ends sit 13 bases apart. Counted from cysteine to phenylalanine, this CDR3 has 16 amino acids. Only the CDR3 DNA stays, 48 bases, in frame from base 1. Looking up the germline V gene yields CDR1 MNHEY and CDR2 SVGAGI.